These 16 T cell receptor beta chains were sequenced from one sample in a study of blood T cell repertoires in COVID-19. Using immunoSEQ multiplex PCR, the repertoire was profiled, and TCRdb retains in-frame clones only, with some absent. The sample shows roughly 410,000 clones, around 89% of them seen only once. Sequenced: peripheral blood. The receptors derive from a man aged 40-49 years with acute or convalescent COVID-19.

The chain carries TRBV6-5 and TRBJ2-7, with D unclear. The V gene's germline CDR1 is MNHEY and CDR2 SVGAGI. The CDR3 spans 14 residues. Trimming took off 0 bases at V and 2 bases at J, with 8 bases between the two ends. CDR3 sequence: CASSYSYAAYEQYF. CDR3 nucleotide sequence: TGTGCCAGCAGTTACTCGTATGCGGCCTACGAGCAGTACTTC.

The CDR3 coding sequence is TGTGCCAGCAGTTACTCGGACAGGGGGCCGGTTCAGCCCCAGCATTTT. Translated: CASSYSDRGPVQPQHF. This chain links TRBV6-8 with TRBJ1-5; 11 nucleotides align to TRBD1. V dropped 0 bases and J dropped 6; count of bases not matched to a gene: 4. The CDR3 spans 16 residues. Germline V gene data show CDR1 as MNHGY and CDR2 as SAAAGT.

DNA of the CDR3: TGTGCCAGCAGCTATACGGGACAGGGTAATGAGCAGTTCTTC. It specifies CASSYTGQGNEQFF. The chain couples TRBV14 to TRBJ2-1, with 9 nucleotides matching TRBD1. The CDR3 has 14 amino acids. The V gene's germline CDR1 is SGHDN and CDR2 FVKESK. V was clipped by 5 bases and J by 7 bases; unmatched bases: 6.

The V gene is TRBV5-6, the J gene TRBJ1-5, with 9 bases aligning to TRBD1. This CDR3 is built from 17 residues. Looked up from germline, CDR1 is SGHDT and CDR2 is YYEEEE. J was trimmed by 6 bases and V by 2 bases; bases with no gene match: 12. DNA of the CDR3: TGTGCCAGCAGCTTACGACCCCAACAGGGGGCAGGTCAGCCCCAGCATTTT. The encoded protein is CASSLRPQQGAGQPQHF.

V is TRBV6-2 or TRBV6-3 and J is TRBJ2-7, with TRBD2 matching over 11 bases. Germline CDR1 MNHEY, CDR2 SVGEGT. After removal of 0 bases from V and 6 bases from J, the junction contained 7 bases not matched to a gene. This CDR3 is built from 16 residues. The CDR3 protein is CASSYSRQLAGVEQYF. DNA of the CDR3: TGTGCCAGCAGTTACTCAAGGCAACTAGCGGGGGTCGAGCAGTACTTC.

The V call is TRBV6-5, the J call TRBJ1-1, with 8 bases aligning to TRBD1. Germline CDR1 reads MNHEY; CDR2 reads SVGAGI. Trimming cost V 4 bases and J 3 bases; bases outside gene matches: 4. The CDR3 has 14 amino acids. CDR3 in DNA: TGTGCCAGCAGTTGGACAGGGTTGTACACTGAAGCTTTCTTT. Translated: CASSWTGLYTEAFF.

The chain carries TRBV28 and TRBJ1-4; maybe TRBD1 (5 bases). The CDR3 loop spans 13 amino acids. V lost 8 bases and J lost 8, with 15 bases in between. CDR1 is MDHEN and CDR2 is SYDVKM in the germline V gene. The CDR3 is CASGRPGWEKLFF. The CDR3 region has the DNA TGTGCCAGCGGTCGTCCAGGGTGGGAAAAACTGTTTTTT.

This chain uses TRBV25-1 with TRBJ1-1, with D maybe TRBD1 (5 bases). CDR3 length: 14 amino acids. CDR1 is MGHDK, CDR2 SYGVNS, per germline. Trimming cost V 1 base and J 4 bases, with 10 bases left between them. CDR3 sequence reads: CASSESGVVTEAFF. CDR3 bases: TGTGCCAGCAGTGAATCGGGGGTAGTCACTGAAGCTTTCTTT. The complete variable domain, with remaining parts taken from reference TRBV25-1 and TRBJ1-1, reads EADIYQTPRYLVIGTGKKITLECSQTMGHDKMYWYQQDPGMELHLIHYSYGVNSTEKGDLSSESTVSRIRTEHFPLTLESARPSHTSQYLCASSESGVVTEAFFGQGTRLTVV.

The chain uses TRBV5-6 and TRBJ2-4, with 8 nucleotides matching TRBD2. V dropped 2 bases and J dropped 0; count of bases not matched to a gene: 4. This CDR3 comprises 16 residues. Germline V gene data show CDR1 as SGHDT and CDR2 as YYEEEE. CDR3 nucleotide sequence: TGTGCCAGCAGCTTCTTAGCGGGGTTAGCCAAAAACATTCAGTACTTC. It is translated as CASSFLAGLAKNIQYF. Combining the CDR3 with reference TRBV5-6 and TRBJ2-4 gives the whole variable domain DAGVTQSPTHLIKTRGQQVTLRCSPKSGHDTVSWYQQALGQGPQFIFQYYEEEERQRGNFPDRFSGHQFPNYSSELNVNALLLGDSALYLCASSFLAGLAKNIQYFGAGTRLSVL.

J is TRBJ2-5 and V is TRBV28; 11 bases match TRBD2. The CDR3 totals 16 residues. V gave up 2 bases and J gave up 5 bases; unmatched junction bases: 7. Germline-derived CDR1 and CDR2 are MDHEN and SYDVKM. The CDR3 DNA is TGTGCCAGCAGTTTAATCCGGGCTAGCGGGAGGGAGACCCAGTACTTC. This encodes CASSLIRASGRETQYF.

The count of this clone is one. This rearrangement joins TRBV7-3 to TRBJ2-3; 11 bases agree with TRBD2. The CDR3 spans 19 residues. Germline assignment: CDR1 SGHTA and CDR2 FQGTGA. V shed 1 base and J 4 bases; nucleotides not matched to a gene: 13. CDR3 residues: CASSLIAGGPSNGADTQYF. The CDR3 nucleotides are TGTGCCAGCAGCTTAATAGCGGGAGGGCCTTCGAACGGGGCAGATACGCAGTATTTT.

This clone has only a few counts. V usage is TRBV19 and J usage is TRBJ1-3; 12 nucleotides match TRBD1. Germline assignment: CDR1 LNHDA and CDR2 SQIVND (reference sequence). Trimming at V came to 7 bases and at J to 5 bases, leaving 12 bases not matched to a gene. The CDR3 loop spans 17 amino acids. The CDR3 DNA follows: TGTGCCAGTAATTCTCCGGGACAGGGGGCCCGAAGAAACACCATATATTTT. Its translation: CASNSPGQGARRNTIYF.

The CDR3 DNA is TGCGCCAGCAGCCAACGAGAGGGAAAGGGTGAAAAACTGTTTTTT. Amino acids: CASSQREGKGEKLFF. V and J are TRBV4-1 and TRBJ1-4; no clear D gene. The CDR3 loop spans 15 amino acids. The V gene's germline CDR1 is MGHRA and CDR2 YSYEKL. V was pared by 2 bases and J by 7 bases, with 14 bases between.

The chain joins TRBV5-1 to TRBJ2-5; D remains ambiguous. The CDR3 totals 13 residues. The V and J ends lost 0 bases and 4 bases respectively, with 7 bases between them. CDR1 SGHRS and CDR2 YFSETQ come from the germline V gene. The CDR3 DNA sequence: TGCGCCAGCAGCTTGGATGTCGGAGAGACCCAGTACTTC. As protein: CASSLDVGETQYF.

The CDR3 is CASSISANTGELFF. The CDR3 nucleotides are TGTGCCAGTAGTATATCAGCGAACACCGGGGAGCTGTTTTTT. J is TRBJ2-2 and V is TRBV19; D not resolved. Looked up from germline, CDR1 is LNHDA and CDR2 is SQIVND (reference sequence). Between the trimmed V and J ends, which lost 2 bases and 0 bases, there was a span of 4 bases. The CDR3 loop spans 14 amino acids.

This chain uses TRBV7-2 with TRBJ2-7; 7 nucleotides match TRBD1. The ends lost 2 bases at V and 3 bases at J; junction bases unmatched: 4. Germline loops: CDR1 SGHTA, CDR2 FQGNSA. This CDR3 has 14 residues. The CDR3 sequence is CASSLRRQGYEQYF. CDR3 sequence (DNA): TGTGCCAGCAGCTTAAGGCGACAGGGCTACGAGCAGTACTTC.